This T cell receptor (beta chain) derives from a study of cytomegalovirus exposure and HLA in healthy donors. In the study overall: Earlier results showed roughly 120 million unique TCR beta sequences derived from approximately 170 million T cells.

Study conclusions and caveats: Later genetic work tied a missense DCLRE1C variant to beta-chain V and J trimming.

The germline V gene encodes CDR1 MDHEN and CDR2 SYDVKM. The V and J ends lost 2 bases and 2 bases respectively, with 9 bases between them. The CDR3 loop spans 14 amino acids. While unrecorded immune exposures were likely, the donors were nominally healthy when sampled. PCR used 60 Vbeta primers and 13 Jbeta primers. Assay: immunoSEQ multiplex PCR; the TCRdb copy retains only in-frame clones and omits some. The sample lists about 160,000 clones; 79% were seen once. This clone was seen a few times. The target antigen is unknown. J is TRBJ1-2 and V is TRBV28, with D possibly matching TRBD1 (6 bases). Sequenced: PBMCs. The clonotype was recovered from a man aged 40-55 years in good health and CMV-seronegative. This CDR3 reads CASSLTGRNYGYTF. In nucleotides, the CDR3 is TGTGCCAGCAGTTTAACAGGGCGGAACTATGGCTACACCTTC.